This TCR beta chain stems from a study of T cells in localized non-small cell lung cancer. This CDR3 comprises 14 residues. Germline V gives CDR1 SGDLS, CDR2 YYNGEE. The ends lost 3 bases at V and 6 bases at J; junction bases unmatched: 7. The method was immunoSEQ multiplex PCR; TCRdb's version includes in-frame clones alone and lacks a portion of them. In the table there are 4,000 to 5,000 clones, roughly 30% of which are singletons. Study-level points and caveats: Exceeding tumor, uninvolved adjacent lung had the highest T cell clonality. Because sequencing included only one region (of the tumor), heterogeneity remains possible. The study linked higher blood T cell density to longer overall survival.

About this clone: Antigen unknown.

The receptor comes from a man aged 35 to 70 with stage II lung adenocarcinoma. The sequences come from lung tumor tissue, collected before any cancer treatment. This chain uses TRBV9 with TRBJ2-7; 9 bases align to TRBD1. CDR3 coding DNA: TGTGCCAGCAGCGCCGGGACAGGGCGGGGCGAGCAGTACTTC. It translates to CASSAGTGRGEQYF.